These T cell receptor beta chains were read from a single sample in a study of beta chain features in type 1 diabetes. Profiling relied on immunoSEQ multiplex PCR, and the TCRdb table lists in-frame clones only, not all of them. The table lists about 900,000 clones, roughly 16% of them singletons. Sample: naive CD4+ T cells from blood. These receptors originate from a woman aged 18-29 years in good health. Each CDR3 is given with its conserved first and last residue. The D gene is left open where the match is weak. Only part of the rows carry a size: once, few, many, or a class if the clone is expanded.

clone size,J gene,D gene,V gene,CDR3 DNA,CDR3 protein
NA,TRBJ1-2,TRBD1,TRBV27,TGTGCCAGCAGTTCCCCAGGGAGGGGGCTTGGCTACACCTTC,CASSSPGRGLGYTF
few,TRBJ2-5,NA,TRBV7-9,TGTGCCAGCAGCTTAGCGGGGAGGGAGACCCAGTACTTC,CASSLAGRETQYF
NA,TRBJ1-5,TRBD1,TRBV2,TGTGCCAGCAGACGAGCAACAGGGGACCCTCAGCCCCAGCATTTT,CASRRATGDPQPQHF
NA,TRBJ2-7,NA,TRBV7-2,TGTGCCAGCAGCTTAAATTTTGGCGGGATGGTCTACGAGCAGTACTTC,CASSLNFGGMVYEQYF
NA,TRBJ2-5,NA,TRBV9,TGTGCCAGCAGCGTAGGAGTGGGGGGTTTGGGAAAAACAGAGACCCAGTACTTC,CASSVGVGGLGKTETQYF
NA,TRBJ2-3,TRBD1,TRBV5-4,TGCGCCAGCAGGGACCGGGACAGACAGATGTGTTTT,CASRDRDRQMCF
few,TRBJ2-1,NA,TRBV7-9,TGTGCCAGCGGCCGTCACCGAAGGGGTAATGAGCAGTTCTTC,CASGRHRRGNEQFF
few,TRBJ2-7,NA,TRBV5-6,TGTGCCAGCAGCTTGTTCGTGGCCTACGAGCAGTACTTC,CASSLFVAYEQYF
few,TRBJ2-5,NA,TRBV18,TGTGCCAGCTCCCCGCGGGCGCAAGAGACCCAGTACTTC,CASSPRAQETQYF
once,TRBJ2-7,TRBD1,TRBV18,TGTGCCAGCTCACCCCTAGGACAGGGAGTGTCCGGCGAGCAGTACTTC,CASSPLGQGVSGEQYF
NA,TRBJ2-7,NA,TRBV2,TGTGCCAGCAGTGAATATTACGAGCAGTACTTC,CASSEYYEQYF
NA,TRBJ2-7,NA,TRBV28,TGTGCCAGCAGTTTGTCTCCGAGGTACGAGCAGTACTTC,CASSLSPRYEQYF
few,TRBJ2-6,NA,TRBV4-2,TGTGCCAGCAGCCAAGACGTGTCCGGGGCCAACGTCCTGACTTTC,CASSQDVSGANVLTF
few,TRBJ1-5,NA,TRBV23-1,TGCGCCAGCCCGGAGAACCCGGGACCCCGGAGGGGCCATCAGCCCCAGCATTTT,CASPENPGPRRGHQPQHF
NA,TRBJ2-3,NA,TRBV7-9,TGTGCCAGCAGCACCCCAGGGGCCGACAGGAGTAAGCAGTATTTT,CASSTPGADRSKQYF
NA,TRBJ2-7,NA,TRBV7-2,TGTGCCAGCAGAAACCAGGGATGGGCCTACGAGCAGTACTTC,CASRNQGWAYEQYF
NA,TRBJ2-7,TRBD2,TRBV30,TGTGCCTGCCCTGGCGGGAGGGCCCCGCTAGTGTACGAGCAGTACTTC,CACPGGRAPLVYEQYF
NA,TRBJ2-1,NA,TRBV7-2,TGTGCCAGCAGCTTGATTTCGGGAAACAATGAGCAGTTCTTC,CASSLISGNNEQFF
few,TRBJ2-1,TRBD2,TRBV9,TGTGCCAGCAGCGTTGATGGGACTAGCCGCGTTGAGCAGTTCTTC,CASSVDGTSRVEQFF
few,TRBJ2-5,NA,TRBV5-4,TGTGCCAGCAGCCCCCAGGCGGGCAGGCAAGAGACCCAGTACTTC,CASSPQAGRQETQYF
few,TRBJ2-3,NA,TRBV11-2,TGTGCCAGCAGCTTTAAGGGGACAGATACGCAGTATTTT,CASSFKGTDTQYF
few,TRBJ2-7,TRBD2,TRBV29-1,TGCAGCGTTGTTAGGGGACTAGCAGGGGATATGGTAGACGAGCAGTACTTC,CSVVRGLAGDMVDEQYF
few,TRBJ2-2,NA,TRBV29-1,TGCAGCGCAGGGTTTAAGAACACCGGGGAGCTGTTTTTT,CSAGFKNTGELFF
few,TRBJ2-3,NA,TRBV7-9,TGCGCCAGCAGCCAAGATGGGGATACGCAGTATTTT,CASSQDGDTQYF
few,TRBJ1-3,NA,TRBV7-2,TGTGCCAGCAGCCAACAGGGTACTGGAAACACCATATATTTT,CASSQQGTGNTIYF
few,TRBJ1-1,NA,TRBV7-2,TGTGCCAGCAGCTTAGCCCCATCGTACACTGAAGCTTTCTTT,CASSLAPSYTEAFF
NA,TRBJ1-2,NA,TRBV5-8,TGTGCCAGCACACGGACCCAGGGACGGTTAGATGGCTACACCTTC,CASTRTQGRLDGYTF
few,TRBJ2-7,NA,TRBV28,TGTGCCAGCAGTTTCTCCCCGGGGAGGAGTCTAACCTACGAGCAGTACTTC,CASSFSPGRSLTYEQYF
NA,TRBJ1-2,TRBD1,TRBV11-2,TGTGCCAGCACCTCGCTTAGGACAGGGTTTCACGGCTACACCTTC,CASTSLRTGFHGYTF
NA,TRBJ2-2,TRBD2,TRBV11-2,TGTGCCAGCAGCAGACTAGCGGGAGGGAGGGCGCCGAACACCGGGGAGCTGTTTTTT,CASSRLAGGRAPNTGELFF
few,TRBJ2-2,TRBD2,TRBV7-9,TGTGCCAGCAGCTTAAGCGGGAGTGGTACCGGGGAGCTGTTTTTT,CASSLSGSGTGELFF
few,TRBJ1-1,NA,TRBV5-8,TGTGCCAGCAGCTTACAGGGAACTGAAGCTTTCTTT,CASSLQGTEAFF
NA,TRBJ2-1,TRBD2,TRBV7-2,TGTGCCAGCAGCCGTTCTAGCGGCGCGGGTGGTGAGCAGTTCTTC,CASSRSSGAGGEQFF
few,TRBJ2-1,TRBD2,TRBV5-4,TGTGCCAGCAGCTCTGGTGGCGGGACTAGCGGTAATGAGCAGTTCTTC,CASSSGGGTSGNEQFF
NA,TRBJ2-2,NA,TRBV2,TGTGCCAGCAGTGAATCATCCAGAACCGGGGAGCTGTTTTTT,CASSESSRTGELFF
NA,TRBJ2-4,NA,TRBV6-5,TGTGCCAGCAGTTGGGGCAGGGAAAACATTCAGTACTTC,CASSWGRENIQYF
NA,TRBJ1-3,TRBD1,TRBV2,TGTGCCAGCAGCCTTGGACAGGGTCGCGACACCATATATTTT,CASSLGQGRDTIYF
few,TRBJ2-5,NA,TRBV18,TGTGCCAGCTCACCACTATATCAAGAGACCCAGTACTTC,CASSPLYQETQYF
once,TRBJ2-5,NA,TRBV7-9,TGTGCCAGCAGCTTAGGGGGTCAGCAAGAGACCCAGTACTTC,CASSLGGQQETQYF
few,TRBJ2-1,TRBD1,TRBV27,TGTGCCAGCAGTTTGTGGGGACAGGGTAGTGAGCAGTTCTTC,CASSLWGQGSEQFF
few,TRBJ2-2,NA,TRBV4-3,TGCGCCAGCAGCCAATATAGGGTAACCGGGGAGCTGTTTTTT,CASSQYRVTGELFF
few,TRBJ2-5,NA,TRBV7-2,TGTGCCAGCAGCTTGGGGTGGGAGGAGACCCAGTACTTC,CASSLGWEETQYF
NA,TRBJ2-5,TRBD2,TRBV27,TGTGCCAGCAGTTTAGCGGGAGGCCAAGAGACCCAGTACTTC,CASSLAGGQETQYF
few,TRBJ2-6,TRBD2,TRBV6-6,TGTGCCGGCGGGAGGGGCTCTGGGGCCAACGTCCTGACTTTC,CAGGRGSGANVLTF
few,TRBJ1-4,TRBD1,TRBV4-1,TGCGCCAGCAGCCAAACAGGGGTTTGGTCTAATGAAAAACTGTTTTTT,CASSQTGVWSNEKLFF
few,TRBJ2-7,NA,TRBV28,TGTGCCAGCAGTTTGACCAAACGGTACGAGCAGTACTTC,CASSLTKRYEQYF
few,TRBJ2-1,TRBD2,TRBV7-3,TGTGCCAGCAGCGCGGGACTAGCATTTAATGAGCAGTTCTTC,CASSAGLAFNEQFF
NA,TRBJ2-5,NA,TRBV27,TGTGCCAGCAGTTCTCGCGAGGGCGAGACCCAGTACTTC,CASSSREGETQYF
NA,TRBJ2-1,NA,TRBV29-1,TGCAGCGTTCCACAGGGAGTTCGGGCCTACAATGAGCAGTTCTTC,CSVPQGVRAYNEQFF
few,TRBJ1-5,NA,TRBV19,TGTGCCAGTATGAGTCCTTATGTTAATCAGCCCCAGCATTTT,CASMSPYVNQPQHF
NA,TRBJ2-5,NA,TRBV29-1,TGCAACGCCCAGCCCCAAGAGACCCAGTACTTC,CNAQPQETQYF
NA,TRBJ2-7,TRBD1,TRBV2,TGTGCCAGCAGTGAAACCGGGACAGGGTCCTCCTACGAGCAGTACTTC,CASSETGTGSSYEQYF
NA,TRBJ2-7,NA,TRBV21-1,TGTGCCAGCAGCAACGGCGGGGCACTCTCCTACGAGCAGTACTTC,CASSNGGALSYEQYF
NA,TRBJ2-4,NA,TRBV6-5,TGTGCCAGCAGTTACTCGCAGAGGACAGCCCAGGACATTCAGTACTTC,CASSYSQRTAQDIQYF
NA,TRBJ2-5,NA,TRBV7-8,TGTGCCAGCAGCTTACTATACCCCAGGGGCAAGGAAGAGACCCAGTACTTC,CASSLLYPRGKEETQYF
NA,TRBJ1-2,TRBD1,TRBV5-6,TGTGCCAGCAGCTTGTTGGGACAGGGATACGGCTACACCTTC,CASSLLGQGYGYTF